This T cell receptor (beta chain) came from a study of cytomegalovirus exposure and HLA in healthy donors. Germline V gives CDR1 MNHEY, CDR2 SMNVEV (reference sequence). CDR3 length: 15 amino acids. After removal of 4 bases from V and 0 bases from J, the junction contained 5 bases not matched to a gene. The PCR made use of 60 Vbeta and 13 Jbeta primers. The data were produced by immunoSEQ multiplex PCR, yet TCRdb's version contains in-frame clones alone and is incomplete. The sample gives 150,000 to 200,000 clones, about 77% of which show up once; 2% to 2.5% is in the top ten. A remark on this clone: The antigen is undetermined.

Study observations and caveats: Association with HLA alleles at 0.05 false discovery rate was found for roughly 17,000 TCR beta sequences in a later analysis.

The receptor comes from a woman between 25 and 40 years old in good health and CMV-seropositive. The gene calls are TRBV27 and TRBJ2-7, with 8 bases matching TRBD2. Sequenced sample: PBMCs. The CDR3 reads CASSSRGASSYEQYF. The CDR3 DNA follows: TGTGCCAGCAGTTCGCGGGGGGCCTCCTCCTACGAGCAGTACTTC.